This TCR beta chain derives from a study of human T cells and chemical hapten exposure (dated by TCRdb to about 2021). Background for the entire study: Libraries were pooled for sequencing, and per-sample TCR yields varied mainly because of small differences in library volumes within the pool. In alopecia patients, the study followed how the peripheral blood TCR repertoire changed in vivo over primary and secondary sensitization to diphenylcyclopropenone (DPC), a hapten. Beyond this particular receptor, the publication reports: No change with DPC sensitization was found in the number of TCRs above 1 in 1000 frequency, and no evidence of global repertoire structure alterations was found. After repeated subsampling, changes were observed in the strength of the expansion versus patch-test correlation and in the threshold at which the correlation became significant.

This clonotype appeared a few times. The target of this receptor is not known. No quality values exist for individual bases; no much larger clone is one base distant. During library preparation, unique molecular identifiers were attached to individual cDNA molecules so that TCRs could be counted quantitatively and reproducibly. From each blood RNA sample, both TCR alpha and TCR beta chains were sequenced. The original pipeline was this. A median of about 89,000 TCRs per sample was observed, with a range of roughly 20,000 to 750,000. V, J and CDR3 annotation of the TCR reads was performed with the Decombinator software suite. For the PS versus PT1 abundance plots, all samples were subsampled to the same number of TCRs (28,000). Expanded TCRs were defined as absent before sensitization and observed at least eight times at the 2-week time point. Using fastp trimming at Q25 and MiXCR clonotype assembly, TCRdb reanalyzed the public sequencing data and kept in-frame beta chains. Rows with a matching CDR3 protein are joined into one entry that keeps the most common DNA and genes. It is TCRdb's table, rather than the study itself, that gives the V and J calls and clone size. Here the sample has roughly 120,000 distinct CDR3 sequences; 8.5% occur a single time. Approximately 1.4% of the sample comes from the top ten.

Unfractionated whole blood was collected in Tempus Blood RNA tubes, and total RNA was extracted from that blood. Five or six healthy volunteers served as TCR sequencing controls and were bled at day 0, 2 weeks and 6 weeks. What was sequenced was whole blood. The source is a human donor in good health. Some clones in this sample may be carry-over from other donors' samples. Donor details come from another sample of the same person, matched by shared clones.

The DNA sequence is given as TGTGCCAGCTTCGAACCGGGACTAGCCGCCGAGCAGTACTTC. The translation is CASFEPGLAAEQYF. The chain is encoded by TRBV2 joined to TRBJ2-7; TRBD2 matches 9 bases in the middle. Reading from cysteine to phenylalanine, the CDR3 counts 14 amino acids. The sequence is cut down to CDR3 DNA, 42 bases in frame from base 1. CDR1 SNHLY and CDR2 FYNNEI are derived from the germline V gene. At the junction V is shortened by 8 bases and J by 6 bases; bases outside the gene matches: 11. With the portions outside the CDR3 filled from the reference TRBV2 and TRBJ2-7 genes, the complete variable region becomes EPEVTQTPSHQVTQMGQEVILRCVPISNHLYFYWYRQILGQKVEFLVSFYNNEISEKSEIFDDQFSVERPDGSNFTLKIRSTKLEDSAMYFCASFEPGLAAEQYFGPGTRLTVT.